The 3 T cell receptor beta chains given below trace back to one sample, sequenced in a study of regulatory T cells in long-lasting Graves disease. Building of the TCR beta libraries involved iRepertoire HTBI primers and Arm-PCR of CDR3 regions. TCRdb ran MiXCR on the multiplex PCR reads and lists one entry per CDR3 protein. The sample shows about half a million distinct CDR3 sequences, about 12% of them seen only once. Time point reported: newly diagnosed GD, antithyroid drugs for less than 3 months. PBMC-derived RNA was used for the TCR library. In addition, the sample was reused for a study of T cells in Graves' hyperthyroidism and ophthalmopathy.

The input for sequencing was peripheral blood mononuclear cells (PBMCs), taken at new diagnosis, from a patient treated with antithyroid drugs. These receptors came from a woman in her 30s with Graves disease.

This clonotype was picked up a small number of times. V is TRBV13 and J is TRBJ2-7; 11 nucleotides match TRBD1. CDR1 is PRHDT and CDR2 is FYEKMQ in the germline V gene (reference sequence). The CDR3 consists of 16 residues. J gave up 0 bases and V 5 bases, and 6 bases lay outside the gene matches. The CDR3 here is CASSQTGTGGSYEQYF. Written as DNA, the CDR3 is TGTGCCAGCAGCCAGACCGGGACAGGGGGCTCCTACGAGCAGTACTTC. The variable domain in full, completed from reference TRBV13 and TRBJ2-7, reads AAGVIQSPRHLIKEKRETATLKCYPIPRHDTVYWYQQGPGQDPQFLISFYEKMQSDKGSIPDRFSAQQFSDYHSELNMSSLELGDSALYFCASSQTGTGGSYEQYFGPGTRLTVT.

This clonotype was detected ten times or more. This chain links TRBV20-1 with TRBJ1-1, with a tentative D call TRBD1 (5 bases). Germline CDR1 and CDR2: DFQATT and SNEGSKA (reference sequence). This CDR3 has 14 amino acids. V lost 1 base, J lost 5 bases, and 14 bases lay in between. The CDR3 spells CSARVTAMGTEAFF. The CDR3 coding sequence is TGCAGTGCTAGAGTGACAGCCATGGGGACTGAAGCTTTCTTT.

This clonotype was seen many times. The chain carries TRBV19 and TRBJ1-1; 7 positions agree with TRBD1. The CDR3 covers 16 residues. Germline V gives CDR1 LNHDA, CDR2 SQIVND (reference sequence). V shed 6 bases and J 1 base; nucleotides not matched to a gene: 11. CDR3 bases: TGTGCCAGTAGGTGGACAGGCGTAAAATCGAACACTGAAGCTTTCTTT. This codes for CASRWTGVKSNTEAFF.